Below, one T cell receptor (beta chain) is given with its context. This CDR3 has 11 amino acids. Trimming removed 6 bases from V and 8 bases from J, with 9 bases in between. Germline V gene sequence: CDR1 SGDLS, CDR2 YYNGEE. Using its own MiXCR run on the RT-PCR reads, TCRdb lists one record per CDR3 protein. The sample includes about 680,000 distinct CDR3 sequences, 14% seen only once; the top ten take 3% to 4.5%. The chain employs TRBV9 and TRBJ2-1; D remains unclear. Specimen: memory CD4+ T cells from blood. The TCR comes from a female donor in good health, serving as a healthy control. Here the CDR3 DNA reads TGTGCCAGCACCACGGGCTATGAGCAGTTCTTC. It codes for CASTTGYEQFF.